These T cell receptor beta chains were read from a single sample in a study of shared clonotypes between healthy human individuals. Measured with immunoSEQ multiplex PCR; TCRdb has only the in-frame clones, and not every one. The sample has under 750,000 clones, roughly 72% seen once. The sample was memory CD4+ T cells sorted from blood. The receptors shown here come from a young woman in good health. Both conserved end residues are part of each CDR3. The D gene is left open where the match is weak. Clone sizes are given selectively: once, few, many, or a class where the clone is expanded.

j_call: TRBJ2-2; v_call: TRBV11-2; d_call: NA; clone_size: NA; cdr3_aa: CASRPLGGNGELFF; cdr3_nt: TGTGCCAGCAGACCACTAGGGGGGAACGGGGAGCTGTTTTTT
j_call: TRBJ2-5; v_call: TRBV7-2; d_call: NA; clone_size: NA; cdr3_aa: CASSLSRGGETQYF; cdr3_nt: TGTGCCAGCAGCTTGTCTCGGGGTGGAGAGACCCAGTACTTC
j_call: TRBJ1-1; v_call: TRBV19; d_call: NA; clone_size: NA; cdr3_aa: CASSMGHRSMNTEAFF; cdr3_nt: TGTGCCAGTAGTATGGGGCACCGATCGATGAACACTGAAGCTTTCTTT
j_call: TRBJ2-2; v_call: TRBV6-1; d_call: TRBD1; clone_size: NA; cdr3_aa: CASKLQGADTGELFF; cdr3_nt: TGTGCCAGCAAACTACAGGGGGCGGACACCGGGGAGCTGTTTTTT
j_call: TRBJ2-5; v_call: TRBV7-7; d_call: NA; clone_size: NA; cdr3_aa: CASSLGSLETQYF; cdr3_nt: TGTGCCAGCAGCTTGGGGTCGCTGGAGACCCAGTACTTC
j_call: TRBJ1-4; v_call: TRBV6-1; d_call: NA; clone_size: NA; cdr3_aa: CASSEWEKLFF; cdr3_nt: TGTGCCAGCAGTGAATGGGAAAAACTGTTTTTT
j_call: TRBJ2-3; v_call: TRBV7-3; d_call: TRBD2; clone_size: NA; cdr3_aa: CASSSQAGGLLTDTQYF; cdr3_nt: TGTGCCAGCAGCAGCCAAGCGGGGGGACTTCTCACAGATACGCAGTATTTT
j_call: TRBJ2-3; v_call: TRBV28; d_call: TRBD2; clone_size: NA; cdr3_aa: CASSLAKLADPSTDTQYF; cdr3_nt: TGTGCCAGCAGTTTAGCCAAACTAGCGGACCCTAGCACAGATACGCAGTATTTT
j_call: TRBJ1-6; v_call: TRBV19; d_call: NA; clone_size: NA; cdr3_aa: CASSIRDGRGSPLHF; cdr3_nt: TGTGCCAGTAGTATAAGGGACGGACGAGGTTCACCCCTCCACTTT
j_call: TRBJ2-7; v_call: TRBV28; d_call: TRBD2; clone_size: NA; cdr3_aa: CASSLRTSQHYEQYF; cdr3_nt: TGTGCCAGCAGTTTGAGGACTAGCCAACACTACGAGCAGTACTTC
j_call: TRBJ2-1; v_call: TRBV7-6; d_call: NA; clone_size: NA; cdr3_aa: CASSSPRNRGNEQFF; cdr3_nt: TGTGCCAGCAGCTCACCCAGGAATAGAGGGAATGAGCAGTTCTTC
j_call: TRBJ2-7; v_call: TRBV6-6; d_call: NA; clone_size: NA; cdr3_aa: CASSRSGGYEQYF; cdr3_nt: TGTGCCAGCAGCCGTAGCGGCGGATACGAGCAGTACTTC
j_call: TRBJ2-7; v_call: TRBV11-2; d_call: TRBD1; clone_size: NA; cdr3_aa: CATSRGRQGNEQYF; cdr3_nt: TGTGCAACCTCGAGGGGCCGACAGGGTAACGAGCAGTACTTC
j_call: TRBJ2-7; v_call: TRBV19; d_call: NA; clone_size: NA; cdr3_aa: CATQKKTGFYEQYF; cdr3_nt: TGTGCCACCCAGAAAAAGACCGGCTTTTACGAGCAGTACTTC
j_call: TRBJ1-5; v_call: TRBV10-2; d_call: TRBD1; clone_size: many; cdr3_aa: CASRPGQAGGQPQHF; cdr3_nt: TGCGCCAGCAGACCAGGACAGGCTGGGGGTCAGCCCCAGCATTTT
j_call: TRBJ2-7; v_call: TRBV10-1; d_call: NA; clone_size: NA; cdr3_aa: CASSEIQKGEQYF; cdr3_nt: TGCGCCAGCAGTGAGATACAGAAGGGCGAGCAGTACTTC
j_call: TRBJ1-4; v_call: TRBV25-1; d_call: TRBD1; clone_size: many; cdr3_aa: CASAGTGVVGEKLFF; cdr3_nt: TGTGCCAGCGCCGGGACAGGAGTTGTAGGAGAAAAACTGTTTTTT
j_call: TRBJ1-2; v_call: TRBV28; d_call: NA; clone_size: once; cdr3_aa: CASRGSIYGYTF; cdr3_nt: TGTGCCAGCCGGGGGAGTATCTATGGCTACACCTTC
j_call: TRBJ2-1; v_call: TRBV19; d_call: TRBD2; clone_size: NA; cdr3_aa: CASSRSSGSYYNEQFF; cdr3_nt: TGTGCCAGTAGTAGGTCTAGCGGGAGCTACTACAATGAGCAGTTCTTC
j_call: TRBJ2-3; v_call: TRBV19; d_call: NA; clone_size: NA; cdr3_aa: CASSISRQDTDTQYF; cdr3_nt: TGTGCCAGTAGTATATCTAGACAAGACACAGATACGCAGTATTTT
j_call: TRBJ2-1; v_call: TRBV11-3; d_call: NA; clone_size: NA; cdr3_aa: CASSSGLYNEQFF; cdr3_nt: TGTGCCAGCAGCTCAGGACTTTACAATGAGCAGTTCTTC
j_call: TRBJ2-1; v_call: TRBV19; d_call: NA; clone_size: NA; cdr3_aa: CASSKASGPSYNEQFF; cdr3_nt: TGTGCCAGTAGTAAGGCTTCGGGGCCCTCCTACAATGAGCAGTTCTTC
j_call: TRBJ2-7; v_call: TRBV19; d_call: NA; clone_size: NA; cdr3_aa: CASSIRPGEQYF; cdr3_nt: TGTGCCAGTAGTATCCGCCCCGGCGAGCAGTACTTC
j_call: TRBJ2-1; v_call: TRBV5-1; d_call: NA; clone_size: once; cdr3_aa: CASSLWQGGSYNEQFF; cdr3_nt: TGCGCCAGCAGCTTGTGGCAGGGGGGCTCCTACAATGAGCAGTTCTTC
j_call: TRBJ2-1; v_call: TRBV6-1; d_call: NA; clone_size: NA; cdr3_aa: CASKALVRSGNEQFF; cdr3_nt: TGTGCCAGCAAAGCCCTCGTGCGGAGCGGCAATGAGCAGTTCTTC
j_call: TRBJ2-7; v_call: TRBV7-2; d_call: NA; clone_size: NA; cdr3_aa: CASTDRRKDNEQYF; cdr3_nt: TGTGCCAGCACCGACCGGCGGAAGGACAACGAGCAGTACTTC
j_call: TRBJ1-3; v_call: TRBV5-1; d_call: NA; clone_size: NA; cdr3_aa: CASSLTQSSGNTIYF; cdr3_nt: TGCGCCAGCAGCTTGACCCAGAGCTCTGGAAACACCATATATTTT
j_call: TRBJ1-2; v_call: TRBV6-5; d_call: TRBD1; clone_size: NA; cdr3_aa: CASSSLGGPPNYGYTF; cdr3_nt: TGTGCCAGCAGTTCGTTAGGGGGCCCCCCGAACTATGGCTACACCTTC
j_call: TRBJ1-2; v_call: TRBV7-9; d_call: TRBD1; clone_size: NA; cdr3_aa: CASSVGQGAYGYTF; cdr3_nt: TGTGCCAGCAGCGTGGGACAGGGGGCGTATGGCTACACCTTC
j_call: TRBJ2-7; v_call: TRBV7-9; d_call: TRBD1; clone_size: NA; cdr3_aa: CASSLGQGNYEQYF; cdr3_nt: TGTGCCAGCAGCCTCGGACAGGGTAACTACGAGCAGTACTTC
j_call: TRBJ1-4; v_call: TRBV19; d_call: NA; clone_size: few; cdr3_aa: CASSYFLDEKLFF; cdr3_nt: TGTGCCAGTAGCTATTTTTTGGATGAAAAACTGTTTTTT
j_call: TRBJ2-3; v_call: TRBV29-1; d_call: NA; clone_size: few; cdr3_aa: CSVPASSTTDTQYF; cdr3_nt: TGCAGCGTACCCGCGAGCAGCACCACAGATACGCAGTATTTT
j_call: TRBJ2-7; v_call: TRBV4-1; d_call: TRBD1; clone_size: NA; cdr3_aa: CASSRLGQGRNEQYF; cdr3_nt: TGCGCCAGCAGCCGGCTAGGACAGGGAAGGAACGAGCAGTACTTC
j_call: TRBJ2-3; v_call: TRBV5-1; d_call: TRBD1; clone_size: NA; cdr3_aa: CASSDRAGTDTQYF; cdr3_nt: TGCGCCAGCAGCGACAGGGCTGGCACAGATACGCAGTATTTT
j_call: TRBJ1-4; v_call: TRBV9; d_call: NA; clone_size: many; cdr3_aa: CASSVGSVVNEKLFF; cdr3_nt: TGTGCCAGCAGCGTAGGTTCGGTCGTAAATGAAAAACTGTTTTTT
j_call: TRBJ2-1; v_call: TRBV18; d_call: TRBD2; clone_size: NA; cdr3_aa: CASSHLAGGPRNEQFF; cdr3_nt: TGTGCCAGCTCACACCTAGCGGGAGGGCCAAGGAATGAGCAGTTCTTC
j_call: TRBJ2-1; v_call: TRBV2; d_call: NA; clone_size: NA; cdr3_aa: CARGARDSNEQFF; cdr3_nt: TGTGCCAGAGGGGCGAGGGACTCCAATGAGCAGTTCTTC
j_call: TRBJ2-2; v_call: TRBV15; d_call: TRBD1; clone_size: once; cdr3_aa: CATSSGPGTGPNTGELFF; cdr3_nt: TGTGCCACCAGCAGCGGTCCCGGGACAGGCCCGAACACCGGGGAGCTGTTTTTT
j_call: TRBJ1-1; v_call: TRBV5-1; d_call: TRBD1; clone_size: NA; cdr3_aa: CASSLGGQGKRSTEAFF; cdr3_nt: TGCGCCAGCAGCTTGGGGGGACAGGGAAAGAGGAGCACTGAAGCTTTCTTT
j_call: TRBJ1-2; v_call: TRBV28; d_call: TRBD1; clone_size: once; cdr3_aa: CASTLPGQANYGYTF; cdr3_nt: TGTGCCAGCACCCTCCCCGGACAGGCGAACTATGGCTACACCTTC
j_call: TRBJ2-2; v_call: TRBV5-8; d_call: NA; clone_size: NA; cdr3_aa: CASSLGYANTGELFF; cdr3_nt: TGTGCCAGCAGCTTGGGCTACGCGAACACCGGGGAGCTGTTTTTT
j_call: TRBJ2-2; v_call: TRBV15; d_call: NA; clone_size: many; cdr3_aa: CATSPGSSGELFF; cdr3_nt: TGTGCCACCAGCCCAGGGTCCTCCGGGGAGCTGTTTTTT
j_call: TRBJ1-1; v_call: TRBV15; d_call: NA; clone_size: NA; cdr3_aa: CATTSQGTEAFF; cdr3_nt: TGTGCCACCACCAGCCAGGGCACTGAAGCTTTCTTT
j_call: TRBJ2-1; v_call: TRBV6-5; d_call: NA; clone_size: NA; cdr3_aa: CASSYAYDEGNEQFF; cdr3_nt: TGTGCCAGCAGTTATGCCTACGACGAGGGTAATGAGCAGTTCTTC
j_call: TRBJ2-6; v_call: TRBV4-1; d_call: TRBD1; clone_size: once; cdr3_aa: CASSQARDRDSGANVLTF; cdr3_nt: TGCGCCAGCAGCCAAGCCCGGGACAGGGACTCTGGGGCCAACGTCCTGACTTTC
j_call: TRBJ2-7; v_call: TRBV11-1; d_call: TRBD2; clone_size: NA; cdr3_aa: CASSPLAAFYEQYF; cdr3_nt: TGTGCCAGCAGCCCACTAGCGGCCTTTTACGAGCAGTACTTC
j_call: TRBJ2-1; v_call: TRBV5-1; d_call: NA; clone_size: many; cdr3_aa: CASSRDTSSYNEQFF; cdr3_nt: TGCGCCAGCAGCAGGGACACAAGCTCCTACAATGAGCAGTTCTTC
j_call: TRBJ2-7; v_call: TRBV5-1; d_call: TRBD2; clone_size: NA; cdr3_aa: CASSLAGQAGGYEQYF; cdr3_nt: TGCGCCAGCAGCTTGGCCGGCCAAGCGGGAGGCTACGAGCAGTACTTC
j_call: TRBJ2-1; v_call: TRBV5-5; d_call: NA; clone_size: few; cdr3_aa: CASSLGRRDEQFF; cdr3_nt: TGTGCCAGCAGCTTGGGTAGACGGGATGAGCAGTTCTTC
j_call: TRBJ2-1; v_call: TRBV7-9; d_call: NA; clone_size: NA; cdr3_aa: CASSSTRTNEQFF; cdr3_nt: TGTGCCAGCAGCTCGACTAGAACCAATGAGCAGTTCTTC
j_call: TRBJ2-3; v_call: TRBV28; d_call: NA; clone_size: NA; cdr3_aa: CASLRPNTDTQYF; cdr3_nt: TGTGCCAGCCTGCGCCCAAACACAGATACGCAGTATTTT
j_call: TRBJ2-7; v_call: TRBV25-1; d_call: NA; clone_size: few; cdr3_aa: CASSNHREQYF; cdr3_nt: TGTGCCAGCAGTAACCACAGGGAGCAGTACTTC
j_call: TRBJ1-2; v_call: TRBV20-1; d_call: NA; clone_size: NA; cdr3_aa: CSASGDGYTF; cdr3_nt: TGCAGTGCCAGTGGGGATGGCTACACCTTC
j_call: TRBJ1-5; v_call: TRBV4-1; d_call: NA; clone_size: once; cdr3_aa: CASSPGIIKTSQPQHF; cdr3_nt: TGCGCCAGCAGCCCCGGGATAATTAAAACATCTCAGCCCCAGCATTTT